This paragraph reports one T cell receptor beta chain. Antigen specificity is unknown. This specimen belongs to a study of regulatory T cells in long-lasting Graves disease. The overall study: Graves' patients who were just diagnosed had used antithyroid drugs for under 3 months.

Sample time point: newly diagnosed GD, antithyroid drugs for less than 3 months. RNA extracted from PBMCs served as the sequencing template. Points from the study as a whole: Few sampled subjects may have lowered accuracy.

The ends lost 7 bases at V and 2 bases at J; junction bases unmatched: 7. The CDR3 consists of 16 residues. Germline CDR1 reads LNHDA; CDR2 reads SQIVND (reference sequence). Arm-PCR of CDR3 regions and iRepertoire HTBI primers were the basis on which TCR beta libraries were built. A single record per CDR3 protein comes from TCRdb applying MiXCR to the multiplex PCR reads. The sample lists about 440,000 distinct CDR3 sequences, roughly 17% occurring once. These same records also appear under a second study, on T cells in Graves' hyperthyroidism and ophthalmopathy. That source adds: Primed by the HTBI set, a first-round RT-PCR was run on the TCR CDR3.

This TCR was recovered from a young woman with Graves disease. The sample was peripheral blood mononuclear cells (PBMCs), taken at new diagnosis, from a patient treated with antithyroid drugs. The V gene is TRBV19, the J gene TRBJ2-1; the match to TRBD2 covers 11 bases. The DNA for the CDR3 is TGTGCCAGTACCCCACTAGCGGGAGCAACCTACAATGAGCAGTTCTTC. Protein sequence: CASTPLAGATYNEQFF.